The TCR beta chain under discussion was sequenced for a study of radiotherapy plus CTLA-4 blockade in lung cancer. Findings and caveats of the study: Expansion in blood of tumor-derived TCR clones was seen after radiotherapy plus ipilimumab.

Each patient with chemo-refractory metastatic non-small-cell lung cancer was treated with focal radiation plus CTLA-4 blockade using ipilimumab. Some clones are missing from TCRdb's copy, which holds only in-frame ones; the method was immunoSEQ multiplex PCR. The table lists 80,000 to 100,000 clones, about 90% of them singletons. This CDR3 is built from 16 residues. The V segment lost 4 bases and the J segment 10 bases; nucleotides outside the gene matches: 17. Per the germline V gene, CDR1 is SGHRS and CDR2 is YFSETQ. This clone has just one count. Its target is not known. The sequence was collected from a human donor with non-small cell lung cancer that progressed on radiotherapy plus ipilimumab. The rearrangement links TRBV5-1 to TRBJ1-1; 9 bases map to TRBD1. Source: peripheral blood, taken from a patient treated with radiotherapy plus ipilimumab. CDR3 DNA sequence: TGCGCCAGCAGCCTTGGGACAGGGCCCCTGGGCATACGAGCTTTCTTT. It codes for CASSLGTGPLGIRAFF. Variable domain in full (rest from reference TRBV5-1 and TRBJ1-1): KAGVTQTPRYLIKTRGQQVTLSCSPISGHRSVSWYQQTPGQGLQFLFEYFSETQRNKGNFPGRFSGRQFSNSRSEMNVSTLELGDSALYLCASSLGTGPLGIRAFFGQGTRLTVV.